This T cell receptor (beta chain) was sequenced in a study of cytomegalovirus exposure and HLA in healthy donors. Trimming took off 7 bases at V and 7 bases at J, with 8 bases between the two ends. Germline CDR1 and CDR2: SNHLY and FYNNEI. The length of the CDR3 is 11 residues. This clone was seen more than once but under ten times. TCRdb keeps only in-frame clones here, not all; method: immunoSEQ multiplex PCR. The sample includes 120,000 or so clones, more than 70% seen only once; the top ten take roughly 2%. The TCR comes from a woman in her 30s in good health and CMV-seronegative. Sequencing was performed on PBMCs. The V call is TRBV2, the J call TRBJ2-1; D is uncertain. Here the CDR3 reads CASTNRNEQFF. The CDR3 nucleotides are TGTGCCAGCACAAATCGGAATGAGCAGTTCTTC.